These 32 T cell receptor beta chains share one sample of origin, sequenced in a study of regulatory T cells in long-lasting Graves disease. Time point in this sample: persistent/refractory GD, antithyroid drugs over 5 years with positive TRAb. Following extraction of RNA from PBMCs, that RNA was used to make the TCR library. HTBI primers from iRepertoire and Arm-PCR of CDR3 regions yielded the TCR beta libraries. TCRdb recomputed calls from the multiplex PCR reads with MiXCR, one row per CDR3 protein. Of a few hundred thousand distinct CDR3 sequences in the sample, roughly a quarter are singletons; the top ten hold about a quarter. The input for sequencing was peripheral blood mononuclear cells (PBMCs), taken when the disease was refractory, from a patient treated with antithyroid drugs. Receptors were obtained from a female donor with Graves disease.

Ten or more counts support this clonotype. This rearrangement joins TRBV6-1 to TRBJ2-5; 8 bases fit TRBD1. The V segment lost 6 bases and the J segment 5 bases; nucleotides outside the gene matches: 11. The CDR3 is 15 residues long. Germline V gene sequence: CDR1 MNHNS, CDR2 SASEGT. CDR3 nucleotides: TGTGCCAGCAGCTTCATGACAGGGGCGAGTGAGACCCAGTACTTC. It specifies CASSFMTGASETQYF.

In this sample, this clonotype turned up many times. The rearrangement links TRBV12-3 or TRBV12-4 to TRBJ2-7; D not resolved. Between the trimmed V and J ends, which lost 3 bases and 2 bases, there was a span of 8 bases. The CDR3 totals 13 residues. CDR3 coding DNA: TGTGCCAGCAGTTTTGGACGGACCTACGAGCAGTACTTC. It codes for CASSFGRTYEQYF.

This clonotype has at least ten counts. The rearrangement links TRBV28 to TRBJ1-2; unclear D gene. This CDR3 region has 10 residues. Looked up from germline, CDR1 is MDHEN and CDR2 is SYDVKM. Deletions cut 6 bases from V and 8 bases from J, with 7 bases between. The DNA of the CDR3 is TGTGCCAGCAGAAACGCCGGCTACACCTTC. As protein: CASRNAGYTF.

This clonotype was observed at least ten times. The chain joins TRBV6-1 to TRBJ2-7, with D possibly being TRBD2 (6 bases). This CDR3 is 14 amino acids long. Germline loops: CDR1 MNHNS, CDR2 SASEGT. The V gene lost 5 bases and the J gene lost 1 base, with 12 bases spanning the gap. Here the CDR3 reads CASSRLGASYEQYF. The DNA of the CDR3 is TGTGCCAGCAGTCGACTAGGTGCGTCCTACGAGCAGTACTTC.

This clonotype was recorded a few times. CDR3 in amino acids: CATHGTVNSPLHF. Written as DNA, the CDR3 is TGTGCCACCCACGGGACAGTAAATTCACCCCTCCACTTT. The rearrangement uses TRBV10-3 and TRBJ1-6, with TRBD1 identical over 7 bases. The CDR3 contains 13 residues. Germline lookup yields CDR1 ENHRY and CDR2 SYGVKD. The V and J ends lost 10 bases and 7 bases, in that order; junction bases with no gene match: 7.

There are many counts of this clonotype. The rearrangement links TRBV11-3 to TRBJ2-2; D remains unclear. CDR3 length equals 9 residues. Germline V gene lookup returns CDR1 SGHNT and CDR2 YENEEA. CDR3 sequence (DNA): TGTGCGAACACCGGGGAGCTGTTTTTT. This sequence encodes CANTGELFF.

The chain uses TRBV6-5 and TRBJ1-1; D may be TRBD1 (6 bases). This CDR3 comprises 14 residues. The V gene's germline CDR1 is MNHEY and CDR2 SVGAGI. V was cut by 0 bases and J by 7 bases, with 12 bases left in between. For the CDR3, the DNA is TGTGCCAGCAGTTACTCGAGGGGGGCGAGTGAAGCTTTCTTT. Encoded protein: CASSYSRGASEAFF.

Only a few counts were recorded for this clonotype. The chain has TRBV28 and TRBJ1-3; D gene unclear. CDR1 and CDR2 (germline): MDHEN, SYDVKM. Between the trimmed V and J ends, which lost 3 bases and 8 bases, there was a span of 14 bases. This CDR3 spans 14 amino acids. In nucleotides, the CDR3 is TGTGCCAGCAGTTTTTTGAGACCGATGGACACCATATATTTT. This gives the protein CASSFLRPMDTIYF.

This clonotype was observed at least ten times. DNA for the CDR3: TGTGCCAGCAGACTAGCGAGACGAACAATCCAAGAGACCCAGTACTTC. This gives the protein CASRLARRTIQETQYF. The chain has TRBV2 and TRBJ2-5; 7 bases are a match to TRBD2. V lost 6 bases, J lost 1 base, and 11 bases stayed unmatched. Germline V gives CDR1 SNHLY, CDR2 FYNNEI. The CDR3 consists of 16 residues. The variable domain in full, with the rest retrieved from reference TRBV2 and TRBJ2-5, is EPEVTQTPSHQVTQMGQEVILRCVPISNHLYFYWYRQILGQKVEFLVSFYNNEISEKSEIFDDQFSVERPDGSNFTLKIRSTKLEDSAMYFCASRLARRTIQETQYFGPGTRLLVL.

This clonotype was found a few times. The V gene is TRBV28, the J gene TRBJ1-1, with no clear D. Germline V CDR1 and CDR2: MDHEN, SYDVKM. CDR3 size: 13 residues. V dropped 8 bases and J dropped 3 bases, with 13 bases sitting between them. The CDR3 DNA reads TGTGCCAGCTGGGGTTTCCGGCACACTGAAGCTTTCTTT. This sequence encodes CASWGFRHTEAFF.

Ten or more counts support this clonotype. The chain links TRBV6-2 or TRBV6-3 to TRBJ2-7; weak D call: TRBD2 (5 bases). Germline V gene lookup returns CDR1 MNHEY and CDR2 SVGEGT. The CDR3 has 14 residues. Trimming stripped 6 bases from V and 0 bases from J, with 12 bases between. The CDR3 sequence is CASSSGASSYEQYF. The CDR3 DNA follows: TGTGCCAGCAGCAGCGGAGCGAGCTCCTACGAGCAGTACTTC.

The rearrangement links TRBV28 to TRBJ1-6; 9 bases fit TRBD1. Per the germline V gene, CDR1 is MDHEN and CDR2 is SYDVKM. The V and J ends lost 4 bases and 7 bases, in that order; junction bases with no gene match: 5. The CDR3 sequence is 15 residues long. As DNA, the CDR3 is TGTGCCAGCAGTTCTGGACAGGGGAAGAATTCACCCCTCCACTTT. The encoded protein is CASSSGQGKNSPLHF.

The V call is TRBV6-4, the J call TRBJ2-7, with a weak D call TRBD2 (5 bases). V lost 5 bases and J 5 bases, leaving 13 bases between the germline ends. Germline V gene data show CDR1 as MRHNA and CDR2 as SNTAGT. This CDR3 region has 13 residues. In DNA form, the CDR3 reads TGTGCCAGCAGTTCCCGAGGGTTGAACGAGCAGTACTTC. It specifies CASSSRGLNEQYF.

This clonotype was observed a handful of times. CDR3 DNA: TGTGCCAGCAGTGACAGGGGATTAGCTAACTATGGCTACACCTTC. Protein: CASSDRGLANYGYTF. J is TRBJ1-2 and V is TRBV2, with D possibly matching TRBD1 (6 bases). Trimming left V 3 bases short and J 0 bases short, with 11 bases between. Germline lookup yields CDR1 SNHLY and CDR2 FYNNEI. This CDR3 has 15 amino acids.

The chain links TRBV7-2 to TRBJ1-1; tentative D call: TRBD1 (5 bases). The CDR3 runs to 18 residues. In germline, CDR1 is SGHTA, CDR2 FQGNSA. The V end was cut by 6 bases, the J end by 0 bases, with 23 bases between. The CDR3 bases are TGTGCCAGCAGTCCTCTGGGGGACTTCCCGGCCATGAACACTGAAGCTTTCTTT. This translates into CASSPLGDFPAMNTEAFF.

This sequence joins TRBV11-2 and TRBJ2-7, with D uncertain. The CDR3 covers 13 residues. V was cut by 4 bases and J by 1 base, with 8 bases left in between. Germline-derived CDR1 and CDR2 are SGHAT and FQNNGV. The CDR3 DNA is TGTGCCAGCAGCTCCGACTTATCCTACGAGCAGTACTTC. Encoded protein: CASSSDLSYEQYF.

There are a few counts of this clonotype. The CDR3: CASRTHSRATEAFF. The CDR3 DNA is TGTGCCAGCAGGACACATTCCAGAGCGACTGAAGCTTTCTTT. The chain is built from TRBV12-3 or TRBV12-4 and TRBJ1-1; D gene ambiguous. The CDR3 has 14 amino acids. V lost 6 bases, J lost 5 bases, and 16 bases lay in between.

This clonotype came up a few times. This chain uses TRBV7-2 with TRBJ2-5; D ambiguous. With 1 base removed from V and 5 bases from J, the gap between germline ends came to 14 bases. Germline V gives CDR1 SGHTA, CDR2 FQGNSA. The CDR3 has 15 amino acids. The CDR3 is CASSLVSRTSETQYF. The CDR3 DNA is TGTGCCAGCAGCTTAGTCTCCAGAACTTCGGAGACCCAGTACTTC.

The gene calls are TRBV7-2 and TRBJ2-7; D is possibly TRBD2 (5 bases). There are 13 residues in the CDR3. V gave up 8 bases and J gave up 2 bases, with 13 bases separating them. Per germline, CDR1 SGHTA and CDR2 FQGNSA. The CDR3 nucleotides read TGTGCCAGCCTAGAGACTATCACCTACGAGCAGTACTTC. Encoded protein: CASLETITYEQYF.

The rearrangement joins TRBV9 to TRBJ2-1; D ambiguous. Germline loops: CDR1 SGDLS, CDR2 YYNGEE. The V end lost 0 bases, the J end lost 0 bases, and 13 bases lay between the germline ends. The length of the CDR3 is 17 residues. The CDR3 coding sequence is TGTGCCAGCAGCGTAGCCCCCGGAGCGAGCTCCTACAATGAGCAGTTCTTC. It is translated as CASSVAPGASSYNEQFF.

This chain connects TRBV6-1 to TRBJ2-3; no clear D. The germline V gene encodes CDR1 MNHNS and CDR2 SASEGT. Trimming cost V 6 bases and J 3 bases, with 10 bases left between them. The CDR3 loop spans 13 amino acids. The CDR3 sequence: CASRSPGTDTQYF. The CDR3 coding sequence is TGTGCCAGCAGATCACCAGGAACAGATACGCAGTATTTT.

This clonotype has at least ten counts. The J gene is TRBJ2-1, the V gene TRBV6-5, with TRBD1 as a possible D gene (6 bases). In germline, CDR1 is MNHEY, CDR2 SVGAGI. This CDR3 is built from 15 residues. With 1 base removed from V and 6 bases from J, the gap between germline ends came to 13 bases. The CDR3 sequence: CASSYYAPTGNEQFF. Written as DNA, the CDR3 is TGTGCCAGCAGTTACTATGCCCCGACAGGCAATGAGCAGTTCTTC.

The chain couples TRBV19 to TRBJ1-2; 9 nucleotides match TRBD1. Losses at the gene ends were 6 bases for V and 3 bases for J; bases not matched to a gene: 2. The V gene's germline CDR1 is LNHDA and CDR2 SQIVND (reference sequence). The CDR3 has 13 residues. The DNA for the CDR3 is TGTGCCAGTAGAGACAGGGGGGACTATGGCTACACCTTC. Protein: CASRDRGDYGYTF.

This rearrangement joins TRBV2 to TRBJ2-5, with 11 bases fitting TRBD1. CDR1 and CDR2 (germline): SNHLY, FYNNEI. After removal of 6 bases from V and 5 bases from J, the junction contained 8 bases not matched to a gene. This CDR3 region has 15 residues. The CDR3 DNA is TGTGCCAGCAGACCGGACAGGGGGCGATCGGAGACCCAGTACTTC. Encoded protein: CASRPDRGRSETQYF.

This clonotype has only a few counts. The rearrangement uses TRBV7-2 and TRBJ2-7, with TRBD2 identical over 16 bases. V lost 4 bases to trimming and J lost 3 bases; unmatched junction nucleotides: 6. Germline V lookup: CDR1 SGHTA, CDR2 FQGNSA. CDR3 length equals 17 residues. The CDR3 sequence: CASSSGLAGGSDYEQYF. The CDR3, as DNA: TGTGCCAGCAGCTCGGGACTAGCGGGAGGGAGTGACTACGAGCAGTACTTC.

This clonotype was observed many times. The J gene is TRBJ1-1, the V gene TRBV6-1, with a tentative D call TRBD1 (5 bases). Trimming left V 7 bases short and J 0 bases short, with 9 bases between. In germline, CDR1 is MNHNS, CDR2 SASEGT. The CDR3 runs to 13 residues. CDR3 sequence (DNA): TGTGCCAGCACCATGGACATGAACACTGAAGCTTTCTTT. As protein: CASTMDMNTEAFF.

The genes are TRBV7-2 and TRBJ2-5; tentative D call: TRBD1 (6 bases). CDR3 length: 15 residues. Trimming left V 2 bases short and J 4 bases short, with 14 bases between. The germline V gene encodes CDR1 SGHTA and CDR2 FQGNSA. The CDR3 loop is CASSLLGGSRETQYF. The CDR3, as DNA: TGTGCCAGCAGCTTACTAGGGGGTTCTCGAGAGACCCAGTACTTC.

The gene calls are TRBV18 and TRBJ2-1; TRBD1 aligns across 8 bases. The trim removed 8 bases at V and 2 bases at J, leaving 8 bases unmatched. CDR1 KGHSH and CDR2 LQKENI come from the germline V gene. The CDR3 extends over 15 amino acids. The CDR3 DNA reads TGTGCCAGCCGACAGGGGCCTGGTACCTACAATGAGCAGTTCTTC. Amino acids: CASRQGPGTYNEQFF.

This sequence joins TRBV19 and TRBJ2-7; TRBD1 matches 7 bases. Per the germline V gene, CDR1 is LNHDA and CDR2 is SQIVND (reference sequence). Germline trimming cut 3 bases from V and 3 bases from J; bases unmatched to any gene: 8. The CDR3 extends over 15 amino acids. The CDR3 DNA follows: TGTGCCAGTAGTATGATGATACAGGGGCACTACGAGCAGTACTTC. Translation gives CASSMMIQGHYEQYF.

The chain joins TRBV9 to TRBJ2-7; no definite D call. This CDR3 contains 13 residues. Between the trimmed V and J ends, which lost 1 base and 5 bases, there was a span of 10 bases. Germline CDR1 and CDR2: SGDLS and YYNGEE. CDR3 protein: CASSVLVSDEQYF. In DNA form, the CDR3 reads TGTGCCAGCAGCGTACTAGTCTCGGACGAGCAGTACTTC.

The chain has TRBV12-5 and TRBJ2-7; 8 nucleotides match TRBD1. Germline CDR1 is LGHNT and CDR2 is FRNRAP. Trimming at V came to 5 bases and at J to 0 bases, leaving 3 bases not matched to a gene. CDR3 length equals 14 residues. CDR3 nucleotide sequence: TGTGCTAGTGGTCCCGGACAGGGCTCCTACGAGCAGTACTTC. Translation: CASGPGQGSYEQYF.

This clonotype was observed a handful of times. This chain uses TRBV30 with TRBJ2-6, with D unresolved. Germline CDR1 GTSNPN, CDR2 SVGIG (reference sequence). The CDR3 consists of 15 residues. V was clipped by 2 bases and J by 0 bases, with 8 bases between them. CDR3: CAWSPQVSGANVLTF. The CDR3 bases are TGTGCCTGGAGTCCTCAAGTCTCTGGGGCCAACGTCCTGACTTTC.